This TCR beta chain emerged from a study of blood T cells in healthy people across ages. Study findings and constraints: No one knew whether donors had CMV, which possibly confounded expanded clonotype changes. Investigators treated diversity estimates from one million T cells as underestimates.

Comment on this clonotype: Its antigen is unknown.

A second about 7 to 11 cycle PCR used barcoded and J-beta primers. Unique molecular identifiers of 12 random nucleotides labeled each cDNA. MiXCR, applied by TCRdb to the 5' RACE reads, yields one record per CDR3 protein. The sample lists 550,000 to 700,000 distinct CDR3 sequences; 27% were seen once. This CDR3 has 17 amino acids. Germline V gene data show CDR1 as LNHDA and CDR2 as SQIVND (reference sequence). With 3 bases removed from V and 0 bases from J, the gap between germline ends came to 17 bases. Sequenced input: blood. This sequence joins TRBV19 and TRBJ1-1, with D tentatively TRBD1 (6 bases). The origin of this receptor is a woman aged 70-85 years in good health. The CDR3 DNA sequence: TGTGCCAGTAGTATCGGACAGCTCCCTTTAATGAACACTGAAGCTTTCTTT. Its translation is CASSIGQLPLMNTEAFF.